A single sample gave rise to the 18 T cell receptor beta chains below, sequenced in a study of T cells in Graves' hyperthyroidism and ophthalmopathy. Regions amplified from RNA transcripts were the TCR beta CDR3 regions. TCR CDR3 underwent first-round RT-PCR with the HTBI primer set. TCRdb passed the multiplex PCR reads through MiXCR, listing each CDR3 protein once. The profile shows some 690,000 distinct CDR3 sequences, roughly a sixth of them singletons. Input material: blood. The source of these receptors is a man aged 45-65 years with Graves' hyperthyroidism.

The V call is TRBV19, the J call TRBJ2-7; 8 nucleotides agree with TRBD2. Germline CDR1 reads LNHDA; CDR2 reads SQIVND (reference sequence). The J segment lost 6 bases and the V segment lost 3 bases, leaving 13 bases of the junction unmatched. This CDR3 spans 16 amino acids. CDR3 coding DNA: TGTGCCAGTAGTATTACGTTGAGCGGGAGTATGGGCGAGCAGTACTTC. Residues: CASSITLSGSMGEQYF.

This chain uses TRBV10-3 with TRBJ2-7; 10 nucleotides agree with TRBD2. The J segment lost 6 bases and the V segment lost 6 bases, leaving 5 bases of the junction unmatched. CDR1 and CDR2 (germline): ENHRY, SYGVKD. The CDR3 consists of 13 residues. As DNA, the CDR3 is TGTGCCATCAGATCAGCGGGAGGGGGCGAGCAGTACTTC. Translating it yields CAIRSAGGGEQYF.

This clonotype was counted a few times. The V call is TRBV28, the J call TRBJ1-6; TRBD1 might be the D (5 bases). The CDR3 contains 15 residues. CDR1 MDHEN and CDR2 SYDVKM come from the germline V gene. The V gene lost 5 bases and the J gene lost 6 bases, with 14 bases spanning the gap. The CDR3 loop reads CASSPHEGPNSPLHF. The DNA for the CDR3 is TGTGCCAGCAGTCCCCATGAGGGGCCTAATTCACCCCTCCACTTT.

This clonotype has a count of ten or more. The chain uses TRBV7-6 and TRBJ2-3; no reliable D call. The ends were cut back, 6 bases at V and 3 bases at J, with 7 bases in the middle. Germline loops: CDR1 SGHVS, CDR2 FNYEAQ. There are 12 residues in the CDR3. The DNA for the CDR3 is TGTGCCAGCAGTCAAGGGACAGATACGCAGTATTTT. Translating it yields CASSQGTDTQYF.

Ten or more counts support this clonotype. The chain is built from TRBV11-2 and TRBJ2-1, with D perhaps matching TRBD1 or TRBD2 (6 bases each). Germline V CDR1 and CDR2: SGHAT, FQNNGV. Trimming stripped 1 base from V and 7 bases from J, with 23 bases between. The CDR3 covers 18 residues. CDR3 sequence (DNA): TGTGCCAGCAGCTTAGTGCGGATGGGGGGCTACCCTAAAAATGAGCAGTTCTTC. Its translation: CASSLVRMGGYPKNEQFF.

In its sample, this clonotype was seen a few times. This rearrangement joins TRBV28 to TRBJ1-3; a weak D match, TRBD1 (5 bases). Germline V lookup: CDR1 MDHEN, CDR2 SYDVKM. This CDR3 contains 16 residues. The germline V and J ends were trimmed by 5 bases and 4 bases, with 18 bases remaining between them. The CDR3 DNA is TGTGCCAGCAGTACACTATCGGGGGGAGCCGGAAACACCATATATTTT. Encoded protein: CASSTLSGGAGNTIYF. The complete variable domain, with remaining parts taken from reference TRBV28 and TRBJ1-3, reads DVKVTQSSRYLVKRTGEKVFLECVQDMDHENMFWYRQDPGLGLRLIYFSYDVKMKEKGDIPEGYSVSREKKERFSLILESASTNQTSMYLCASSTLSGGAGNTIYFGEGSWLTVV.

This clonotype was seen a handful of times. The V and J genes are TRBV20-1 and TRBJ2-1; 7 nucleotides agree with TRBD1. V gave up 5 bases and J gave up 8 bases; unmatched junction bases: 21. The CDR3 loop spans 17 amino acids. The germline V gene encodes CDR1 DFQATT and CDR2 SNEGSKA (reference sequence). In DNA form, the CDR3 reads TGCAGTGCTGAAGACAGGGATAGCTCCCCAGGCGGCGATGAGCAGTTCTTC. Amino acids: CSAEDRDSSPGGDEQFF.

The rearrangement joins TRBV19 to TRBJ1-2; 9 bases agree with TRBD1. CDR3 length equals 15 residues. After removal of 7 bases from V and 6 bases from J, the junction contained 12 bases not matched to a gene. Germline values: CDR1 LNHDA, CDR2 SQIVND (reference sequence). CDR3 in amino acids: CASNRPDRGIDGYTF. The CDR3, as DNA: TGTGCCAGTAACCGCCCGGACAGGGGAATCGATGGCTACACCTTC.

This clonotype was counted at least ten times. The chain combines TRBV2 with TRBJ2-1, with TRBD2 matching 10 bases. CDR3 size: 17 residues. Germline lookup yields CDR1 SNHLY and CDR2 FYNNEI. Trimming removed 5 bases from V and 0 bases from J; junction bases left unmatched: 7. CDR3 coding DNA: TGTGCCAGCAGTTTCGGTGCTAGCGGGAGCTCCTACAATGAGCAGTTCTTC. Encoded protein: CASSFGASGSSYNEQFF.

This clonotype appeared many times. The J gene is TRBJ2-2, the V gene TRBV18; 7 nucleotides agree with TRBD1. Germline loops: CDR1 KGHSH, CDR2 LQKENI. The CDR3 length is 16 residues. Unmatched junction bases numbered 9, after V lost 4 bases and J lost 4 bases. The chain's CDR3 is CASSLQDRLLTGELFF. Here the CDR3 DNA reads TGTGCCAGCTCACTACAGGACAGGTTGCTCACCGGGGAGCTGTTTTTT.

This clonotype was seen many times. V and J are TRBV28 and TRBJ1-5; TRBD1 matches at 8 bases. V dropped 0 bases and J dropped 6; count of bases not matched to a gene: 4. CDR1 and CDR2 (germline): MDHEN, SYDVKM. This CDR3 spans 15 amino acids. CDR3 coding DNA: TGTGCCAGCAGTTTATGGCAGGGGGCGGGTCAGCCCCAGCATTTT. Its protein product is CASSLWQGAGQPQHF.

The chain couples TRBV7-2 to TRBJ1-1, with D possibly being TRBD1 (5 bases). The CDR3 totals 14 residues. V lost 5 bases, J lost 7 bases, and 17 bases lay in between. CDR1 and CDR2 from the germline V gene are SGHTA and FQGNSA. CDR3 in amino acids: CASSLGGARVEAFF. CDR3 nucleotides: TGTGCCAGCAGCCTGGGCGGGGCTCGGGTTGAAGCTTTCTTT.

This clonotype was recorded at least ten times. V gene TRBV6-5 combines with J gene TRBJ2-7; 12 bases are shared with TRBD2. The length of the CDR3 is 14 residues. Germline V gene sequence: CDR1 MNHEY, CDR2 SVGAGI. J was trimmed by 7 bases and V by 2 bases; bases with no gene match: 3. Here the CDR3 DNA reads TGTGCCAGCAGTTACCGGACTAGCGGGACTGAGCAGTACTTC. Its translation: CASSYRTSGTEQYF.

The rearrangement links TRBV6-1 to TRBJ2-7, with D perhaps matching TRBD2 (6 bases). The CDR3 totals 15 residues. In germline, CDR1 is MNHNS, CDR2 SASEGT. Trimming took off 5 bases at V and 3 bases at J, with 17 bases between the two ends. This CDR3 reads CASSQGGTNHYEQYF. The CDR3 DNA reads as TGTGCCAGCAGTCAAGGCGGGACCAATCACTACGAGCAGTACTTC.

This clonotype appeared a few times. The CDR3 DNA reads TGTGCCAGCAGTCGCCCGGGACTGAGCTATGGCTACACCTTC. Translating it yields CASSRPGLSYGYTF. The rearrangement links TRBV6-8 to TRBJ1-2, with D maybe TRBD1 (5 bases). This CDR3 region has 14 residues. Trimming cost V 5 bases and J 4 bases, with 14 bases left between them. Germline-derived CDR1 and CDR2 are MNHGY and SAAAGT.

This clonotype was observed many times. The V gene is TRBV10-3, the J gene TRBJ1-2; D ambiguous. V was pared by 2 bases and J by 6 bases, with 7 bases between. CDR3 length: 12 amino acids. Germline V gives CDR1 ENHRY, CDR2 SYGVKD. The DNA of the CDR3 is TGTGCCATCAGTGAGCTCACCGATGGCTACACCTTC. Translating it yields CAISELTDGYTF.

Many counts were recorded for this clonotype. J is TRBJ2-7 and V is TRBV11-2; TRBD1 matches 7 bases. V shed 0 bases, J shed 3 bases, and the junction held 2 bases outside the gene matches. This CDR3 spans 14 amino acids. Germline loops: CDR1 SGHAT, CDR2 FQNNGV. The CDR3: CASSLEGGIYEQYF. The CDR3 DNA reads TGTGCCAGCAGCTTAGAAGGGGGCATCTACGAGCAGTACTTC.

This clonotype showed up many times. CDR3 in DNA: TGCGCCAGCAGCTTGTTTGGACGGAACACTGAAGCTTTCTTT. It is translated as CASSLFGRNTEAFF. V is TRBV5-1 and J is TRBJ1-1, with D hard to call. This CDR3 contains 14 residues. From germline, CDR1 is SGHRS and CDR2 YFSETQ. The germline V and J ends were trimmed by 1 base and 1 base, with 8 bases remaining between them.